One sample yielded the 27 T cell receptor beta chains listed below, sequenced in a study of neoadjuvant anti-PD-1 for oral cavity cancer. Repertoires were generated with immunoSEQ multiplex PCR, while TCRdb's copy carries only in-frame clones and drops some. The sample includes about 10,000 clones, more than 55% of them seen just once. Time point noted: after neoadjuvant nivolumab, at surgical resection. Specimen: tumor tissue, collected after nivolumab (anti-PD-1) treatment. The receptors originated from a person aged 35-79 years with oral cavity squamous cell carcinoma.

This chain joins TRBV19 and TRBJ1-6; unclear D gene. The CDR3 sequence is 14 residues long. V was clipped by 3 bases and J by 7 bases, with 10 bases between them. CDR1 LNHDA and CDR2 SQIVND come from the germline V gene (reference sequence). CDR3 sequence: CASSMRQKNSPLHF. CDR3 in DNA: TGTGCCAGTAGTATGAGACAAAAAAATTCACCCCTCCACTTT. Drawing the rest from reference TRBV19 and TRBJ1-6, the complete variable domain is DGGITQSPKYLFRKEGQNVTLSCEQNLNHDAMYWYRQDPGQGLRLIYYSQIVNDFQKGDIAEGYSVSREKKESFPLTVTSAQKNPTAFYLCASSMRQKNSPLHFGNGTRLTVT.

The chain combines TRBV5-6 with TRBJ1-1; the D is unclear. This CDR3 has 17 residues. Trimming stripped 3 bases from V and 1 base from J, with 19 bases between. The germline V gene has CDR1 SGHDT and CDR2 YYEEEE. The CDR3 spells CASSYPKLGEKNTEAFF. CDR3 DNA: TGTGCCAGCAGCTACCCTAAGCTTGGGGAGAAGAACACTGAAGCTTTCTTT.

The CDR3: CSVLLGVGQPQHF. CDR3 in DNA: TGCAGCGTTTTGTTGGGGGTGGGTCAGCCCCAGCATTTT. This rearrangement joins TRBV29-1 to TRBJ1-5, with a weak D call TRBD1 (5 bases). Trimming pared 5 bases from V and 6 bases from J, leaving 14 bases between. Germline-derived CDR1 and CDR2 are SQVTM and ANQGSEA. The CDR3 totals 13 residues.

CDR3 residues: CASSISSLAGYGETQYF. The CDR3 coding sequence is TGTGCCAGTAGTATAAGCTCCCTAGCGGGGTACGGAGAGACCCAGTACTTC. This rearrangement joins TRBV19 to TRBJ2-5, with TRBD2 identical over 9 bases. Trimming took 2 bases from V and 4 from J; bases not matched to a gene: 11. This CDR3 is 17 amino acids long. CDR1 and CDR2 (germline): LNHDA, SQIVND (reference sequence).

The rearrangement uses TRBV11-2 and TRBJ2-7; maybe TRBD1 (6 bases). The germline V and J ends were trimmed by 3 bases and 2 bases, with 14 bases remaining between them. The CDR3 is made up of 15 amino acids. Germline lookup yields CDR1 SGHAT and CDR2 FQNNGV. This chain's CDR3 is CASSFWGPGAYEQYF. The CDR3 nucleotides are TGTGCCAGCAGCTTTTGGGGGCCCGGGGCCTACGAGCAGTACTTC.

This clone was detected only a few times. The gene calls are TRBV19 and TRBJ2-1; 7 positions match TRBD2. Germline CDR1 is LNHDA and CDR2 is SQIVND (reference sequence). The CDR3 has 15 residues. Germline trimming cut 4 bases from V and 6 bases from J; bases unmatched to any gene: 9. The CDR3 region has the DNA TGTGCCAGTAGTACCGACCGGGACTACCTCAATGAGCAGTTCTTC. Encoded protein: CASSTDRDYLNEQFF.

The genes are TRBV6-5 and TRBJ2-5, with D perhaps TRBD1 (6 bases). CDR1 MNHEY and CDR2 SVGAGI come from the germline V gene. The germline V and J ends were trimmed by 4 bases and 3 bases, with 12 bases remaining between them. This CDR3 spans 14 amino acids. CDR3 sequence reads: CASSSPRTEETQYF. In nucleotides, the CDR3 is TGTGCCAGCAGTTCTCCTCGGACAGAAGAGACCCAGTACTTC.

V usage is TRBV30 and J usage is TRBJ1-3; 7 nucleotides match TRBD1. V lost 2 bases and J lost 0; bases outside the gene matches: 4. The germline CDR1 and CDR2 sequences are GTSNPN and SVGIG (reference sequence). CDR3 length: 15 amino acids. The CDR3 DNA reads as TGTGCCTGGAGTAGGGACAGTGGCTCTGGAAACACCATATATTTT. Amino acid sequence: CAWSRDSGSGNTIYF.

V is TRBV29-1 and J is TRBJ2-5; TRBD2 aligns across 10 bases. Germline loops: CDR1 SQVTM, CDR2 ANQGSEA. The CDR3 has 14 amino acids. The V segment lost 4 bases and the J segment 3 bases; nucleotides outside the gene matches: 5. The CDR3 nucleotides are TGCAGCGTTGGAGTTACTAGCGGGAAAGAGACCCAGTACTTC. Translation: CSVGVTSGKETQYF.

The rearrangement links TRBV27 to TRBJ2-2, with a possible D match to TRBD1 (5 bases). V gave up 1 base and J gave up 4 bases, with 13 bases separating them. Germline V gene sequence: CDR1 MNHEY, CDR2 SMNVEV (reference sequence). This CDR3 contains 16 residues. CDR3 nucleotide sequence: TGTGCCAGCAGTTTATACGCAGGGAAGACCACCGGGGAGCTGTTTTTT. Protein: CASSLYAGKTTGELFF.

The V call is TRBV7-9, the J call TRBJ1-4, with a weak D call TRBD1 (6 bases). Germline V gives CDR1 SEHNR, CDR2 FQNEAQ (reference sequence). Trimming took off 5 bases at V and 1 base at J, with 17 bases between the two ends. The CDR3 has 17 residues. Here the CDR3 DNA reads TGTGCCAGCAGCCCCTTAGGAGGGGGAAGAACTAATGAAAAACTGTTTTTT. Protein sequence: CASSPLGGGRTNEKLFF. The whole variable domain, filled in from reference TRBV7-9 and TRBJ1-4, reads DTGVSQNPRHKITKRGQNVTFRCDPISEHNRLYWYRQTLGQGPEFLTYFQNEAQLEKSRLLSDRFSAERPKGSFSTLEIQRTEQGDSAMYLCASSPLGGGRTNEKLFFGSGTQLSVL.

The gene calls are TRBV5-5 and TRBJ2-1, with D maybe TRBD2 (5 bases). The germline gives CDR1 SGHKS, CDR2 YYEKEE (reference sequence). Trimming took off 5 bases at V and 10 bases at J, with 10 bases between the two ends. The CDR3 contains 11 residues. CDR3 DNA: TGTGCCAGCAGATATCAGCGGGAGCAGTTCTTC. Translating it yields CASRYQREQFF.

This clone has a handful of counts. This sequence joins TRBV7-6 and TRBJ1-6, with D possibly being TRBD1 (6 bases). The V and J ends lost 1 base and 9 bases respectively, with 13 bases between them. The CDR3 consists of 15 residues. Germline values: CDR1 SGHVS, CDR2 FNYEAQ. CDR3 residues: CASSLEGQGSSPLHF. The CDR3 nucleotides are TGTGCCAGCAGCTTAGAGGGCCAGGGGAGTTCACCCCTCCACTTT.

A single count supports this clone. V is TRBV9 and J is TRBJ1-1; 8 nucleotides agree with TRBD1. V dropped 4 bases and J dropped 1; count of bases not matched to a gene: 6. This CDR3 has 15 residues. Germline V lookup: CDR1 SGDLS, CDR2 YYNGEE. The CDR3 nucleotides are TGTGCCAGCAGCCCCCGACAGGGGTCGAACACTGAAGCTTTCTTT. Encoded protein: CASSPRQGSNTEAFF.

The rearrangement joins TRBV5-1 to TRBJ2-2; D possibly corresponds to TRBD2 (5 bases). V was shortened by 2 bases and J by 4 bases, with 9 bases between the two germline ends. CDR3 size: 14 residues. Germline loops: CDR1 SGHRS, CDR2 YFSETQ. CDR3 nucleotides: TGCGCCAGCAGCTTCAGGAGCGGCACCGGGGAGCTGTTTTTT. Amino acid sequence: CASSFRSGTGELFF.

By sample fraction, this clone is medium-sized. The chain carries TRBV5-5 and TRBJ2-1; 12 nucleotides match TRBD2. From germline, CDR1 is SGHKS and CDR2 YYEKEE (reference sequence). The ends lost 4 bases at V and 4 bases at J; junction bases unmatched: 6. The CDR3 loop spans 16 amino acids. The DNA of the CDR3 is TGTGCCAGCAGCATTCCTAGCGGGGGGGCTTACAATGAGCAGTTCTTC. Protein product: CASSIPSGGAYNEQFF.

V and J are TRBV27 and TRBJ2-6; D remains ambiguous. The CDR3 is 18 residues long. Trimming stripped 5 bases from V and 0 bases from J, with 17 bases between. Germline CDR1 MNHEY, CDR2 SMNVEV (reference sequence). This CDR3 is CASSQRAPSHSGANVLTF. Written as DNA, the CDR3 is TGTGCCAGCAGTCAAAGGGCCCCAAGTCACTCTGGGGCCAACGTCCTGACTTTC.

The rearrangement joins TRBV6-1 to TRBJ1-1, with 9 positions matching TRBD1. The CDR3 consists of 16 residues. V was pared by 3 bases and J by 5 bases, with 10 bases of the junction left unmatched. Germline V gene lookup returns CDR1 MNHNS and CDR2 SASEGT. CDR3 residues: CASSELPGQGRTEAFF. The CDR3 nucleotides are TGTGCCAGCAGTGAGCTTCCGGGACAGGGAAGGACTGAAGCTTTCTTT.

The chain is built from TRBV11-2 and TRBJ2-3; TRBD1 is a possible D gene (6 bases). Deletions cut 0 bases from V and 4 bases from J, with 8 bases between. The CDR3 contains 14 residues. Germline assignment: CDR1 SGHAT and CDR2 FQNNGV. The CDR3 DNA follows: TGTGCCAGCAGCTTAGACACAGGGCCAGATACGCAGTATTTT. It encodes CASSLDTGPDTQYF.

In DNA form, the CDR3 reads TGCAGCGGTGACAGCGTGAACACTGAAGCTTTCTTT. It encodes CSGDSVNTEAFF. The J gene is TRBJ1-1, the V gene TRBV29-1; weak D call: TRBD1 (5 bases). V was cut by 7 bases and J by 0 bases, with 9 bases left in between. The CDR3 is made up of 12 amino acids. Per the germline V gene, CDR1 is SQVTM and CDR2 is ANQGSEA.

In regard to this clone: This specimen includes other DNA sequences encoding the same CDR3. This rearrangement joins TRBV10-2 to TRBJ1-1; maybe TRBD1 (5 bases). Trimming took off 2 bases at V and 5 bases at J, with 12 bases between the two ends. Germline V gene lookup returns CDR1 WSHSY and CDR2 SAAADI. The CDR3 sequence is 14 residues long. In DNA, the CDR3 is TGCGCCAGCAGTGAGACCCCCGGGGGGACTGAAGCTTTCTTT. This sequence encodes CASSETPGGTEAFF.

This clone turned up a few times. V usage is TRBV5-6 and J usage is TRBJ1-1, with D unclear. The CDR3 loop spans 14 amino acids. The germline V gene has CDR1 SGHDT and CDR2 YYEEEE. Trimming left V 3 bases short and J 0 bases short, with 9 bases between. DNA for the CDR3: TGTGCCAGCAGCTGGAGAAATTTGAACACTGAAGCTTTCTTT. Its translation: CASSWRNLNTEAFF.

This chain uses TRBV11-2 with TRBJ1-3; D unresolved. V was trimmed by 5 bases and J by 4 bases, leaving 15 bases between them. The CDR3 has 15 residues. Germline-derived CDR1 and CDR2 are SGHAT and FQNNGV. The CDR3 is CASSPSFGSGNTIYF. CDR3 nucleotides: TGTGCCAGCAGCCCCAGCTTCGGGTCGGGAAACACCATATATTTT.

V is TRBV27 and J is TRBJ2-7; D is perhaps TRBD2 (5 bases). The V gene's germline CDR1 is MNHEY and CDR2 SMNVEV (reference sequence). The V and J ends lost 3 bases and 3 bases respectively, with 12 bases between them. This CDR3 spans 14 amino acids. In DNA form, the CDR3 reads TGTGCCAGCAGTTTGAGAGGGCTAATCTACGAGCAGTACTTC. It yields the protein CASSLRGLIYEQYF.

The chain uses TRBV5-4 and TRBJ2-1, with 9 bases aligning to TRBD2. There are 15 residues in the CDR3. V dropped 0 bases and J dropped 9; count of bases not matched to a gene: 7. The germline CDR1 and CDR2 sequences are SGHNT and YYREEE (reference sequence). In DNA form, the CDR3 reads TGTGCCAGCAGCTTGGAGGCGGGAGGGCGGAGTGAGCAGTTCTTC. Encoded protein: CASSLEAGGRSEQFF.

The chain joins TRBV5-1 to TRBJ2-5; 7 bases agree with TRBD2. Germline V gene data show CDR1 as SGHRS and CDR2 as YFSETQ. The CDR3 has 13 residues. V lost 4 bases, J lost 4 bases, and 4 bases stayed unmatched. CDR3: CASSPGGGETQYF. The CDR3 nucleotides read TGCGCCAGCAGCCCTGGGGGGGGAGAGACCCAGTACTTC.

The chain carries TRBV7-3 and TRBJ1-5, with D unresolved. Germline CDR1 reads SGHTA; CDR2 reads FQGTGA. Trimming left V 5 bases short and J 6 bases short, with 14 bases between. This CDR3 is 14 amino acids long. The CDR3 DNA sequence: TGTGCCAGCAGCACCCGGGAAAACAGTCAGCCCCAGCATTTT. This translates into CASSTRENSQPQHF.